The clone carrying this T cell receptor (beta chain) turned up a few times. These data originate in a study of T cells after yellow fever vaccination. TCRdb used MiXCR to reprocess the 5' RACE reads, holding one entry per CDR3 protein. The sample records about 310,000 distinct CDR3 sequences, 3.6% being singletons. Germline trimming cut 4 bases from V and 4 bases from J; bases unmatched to any gene: 6. The CDR3 spans 15 residues. Germline V gene lookup returns CDR1 KGHSH and CDR2 LQKENI. Sequenced material: PBMCs, taken on the day of the yellow fever booster vaccination. The sequence derives from a man aged 18 to 30 who received the YFV17D yellow fever vaccine. The rearrangement joins TRBV18 to TRBJ2-1; 8 bases line up with TRBD2. This chain's CDR3 is CASSHGLAEYNEQFF. The CDR3 DNA reads as TGTGCCAGCTCACACGGACTAGCAGAGTACAATGAGCAGTTCTTC.